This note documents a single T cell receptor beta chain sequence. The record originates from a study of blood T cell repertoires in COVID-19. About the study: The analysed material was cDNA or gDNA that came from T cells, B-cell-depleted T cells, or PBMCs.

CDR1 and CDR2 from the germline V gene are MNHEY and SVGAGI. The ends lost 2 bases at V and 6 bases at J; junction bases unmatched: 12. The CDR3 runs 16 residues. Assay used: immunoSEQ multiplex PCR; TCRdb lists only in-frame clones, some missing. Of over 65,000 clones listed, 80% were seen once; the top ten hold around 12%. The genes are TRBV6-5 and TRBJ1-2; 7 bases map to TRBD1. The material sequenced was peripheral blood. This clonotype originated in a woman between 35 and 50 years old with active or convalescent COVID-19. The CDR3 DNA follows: TGTGCCAGCAGTTACCGTCAAGACAGGGCCCTACATGGCTACACCTTC. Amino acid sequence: CASSYRQDRALHGYTF.